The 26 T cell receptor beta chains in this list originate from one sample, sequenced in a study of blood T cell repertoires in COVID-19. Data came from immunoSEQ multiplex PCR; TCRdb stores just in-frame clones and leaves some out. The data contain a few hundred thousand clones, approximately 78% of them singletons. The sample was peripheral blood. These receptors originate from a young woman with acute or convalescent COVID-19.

Here the CDR3 reads CATTPGKIYRNQPQHF. The CDR3, as DNA: TGTGCCACCACCCCAGGGAAAATATATCGCAATCAGCCCCAGCATTTT. The V call is TRBV24-1, the J call TRBJ1-5; TRBD1 is a possible D gene (5 bases). Germline CDR1 reads KGHDR; CDR2 reads SFDVKD. The CDR3 sequence is 16 residues long. Trimming pared 8 bases from V and 2 bases from J, leaving 18 bases between.

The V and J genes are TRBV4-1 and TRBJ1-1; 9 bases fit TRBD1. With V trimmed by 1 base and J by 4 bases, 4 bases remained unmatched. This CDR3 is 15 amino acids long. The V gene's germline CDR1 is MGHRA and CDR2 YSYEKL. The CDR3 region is CASSQGGTGITEAFF. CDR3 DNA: TGCGCCAGCAGCCAAGGTGGGACAGGGATCACTGAAGCTTTCTTT.

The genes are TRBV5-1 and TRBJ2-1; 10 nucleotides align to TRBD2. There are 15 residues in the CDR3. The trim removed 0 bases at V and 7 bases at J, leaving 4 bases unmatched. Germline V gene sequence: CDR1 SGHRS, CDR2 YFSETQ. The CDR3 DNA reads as TGCGCCAGCAGCTTGGCCCTAGCGGGAGTGAATGAGCAGTTCTTC. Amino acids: CASSLALAGVNEQFF.

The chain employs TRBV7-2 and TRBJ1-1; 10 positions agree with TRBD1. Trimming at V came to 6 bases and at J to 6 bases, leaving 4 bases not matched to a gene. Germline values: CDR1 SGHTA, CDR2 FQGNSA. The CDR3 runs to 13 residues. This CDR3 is CASSRDRGSEAFF. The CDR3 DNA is TGTGCCAGCAGTCGGGACAGGGGCTCTGAAGCTTTCTTT.

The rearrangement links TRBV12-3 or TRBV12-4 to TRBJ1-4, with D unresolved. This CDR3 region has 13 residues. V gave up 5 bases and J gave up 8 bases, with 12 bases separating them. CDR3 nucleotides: TGTGCCAGCAGTAACCTCAAGAGGGAAAAACTGTTTTTT. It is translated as CASSNLKREKLFF.

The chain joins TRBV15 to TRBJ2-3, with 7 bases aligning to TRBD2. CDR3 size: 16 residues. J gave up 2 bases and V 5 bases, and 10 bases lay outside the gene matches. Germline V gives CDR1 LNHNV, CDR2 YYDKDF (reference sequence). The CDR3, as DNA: TGTGCCACCAGCCCGGGGGTAGCGGGTAACACAGATACGCAGTATTTT. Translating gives CATSPGVAGNTDTQYF.

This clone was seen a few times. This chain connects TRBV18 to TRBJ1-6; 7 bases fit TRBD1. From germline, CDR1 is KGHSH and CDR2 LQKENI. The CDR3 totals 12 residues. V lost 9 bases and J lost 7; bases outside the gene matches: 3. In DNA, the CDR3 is TGTGCCAGGGGGACAGACAATTCACCCCTCCACTTT. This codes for CARGTDNSPLHF.

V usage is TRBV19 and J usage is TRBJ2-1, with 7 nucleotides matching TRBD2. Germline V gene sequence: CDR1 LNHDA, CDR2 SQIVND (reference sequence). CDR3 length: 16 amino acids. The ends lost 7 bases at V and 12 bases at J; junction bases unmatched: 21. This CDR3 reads CASTPSGTNKALVQFF. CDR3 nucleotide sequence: TGTGCCAGTACCCCGAGCGGGACCAACAAAGCCCTTGTGCAGTTCTTC.

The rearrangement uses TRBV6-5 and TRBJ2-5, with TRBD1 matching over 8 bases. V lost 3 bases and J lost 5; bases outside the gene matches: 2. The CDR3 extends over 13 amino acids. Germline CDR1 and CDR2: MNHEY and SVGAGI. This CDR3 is CASSYTGGETQYF. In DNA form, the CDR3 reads TGTGCCAGCAGTTATACAGGGGGGGAGACCCAGTACTTC.

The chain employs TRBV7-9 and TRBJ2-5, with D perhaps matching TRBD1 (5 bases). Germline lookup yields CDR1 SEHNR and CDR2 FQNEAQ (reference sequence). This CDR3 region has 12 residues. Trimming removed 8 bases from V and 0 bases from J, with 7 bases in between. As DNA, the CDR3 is TGTGCCAGCGAGACAGACCAAGAGACCCAGTACTTC. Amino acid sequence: CASETDQETQYF.

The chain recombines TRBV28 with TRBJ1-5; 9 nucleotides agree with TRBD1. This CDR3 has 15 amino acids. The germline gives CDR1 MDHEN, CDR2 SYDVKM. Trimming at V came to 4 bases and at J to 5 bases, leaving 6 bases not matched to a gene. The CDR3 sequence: CASSSRGTGHQPQHF. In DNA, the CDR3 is TGTGCCAGCAGTTCCCGTGGGACAGGGCATCAGCCCCAGCATTTT.

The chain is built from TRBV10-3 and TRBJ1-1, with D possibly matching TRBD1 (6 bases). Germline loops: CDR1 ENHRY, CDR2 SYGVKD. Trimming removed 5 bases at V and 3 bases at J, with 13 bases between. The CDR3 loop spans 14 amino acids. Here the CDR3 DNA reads TGTGCCATCAGTCGGGGGGCTGTGGACACTGAAGCTTTCTTT. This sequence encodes CAISRGAVDTEAFF.

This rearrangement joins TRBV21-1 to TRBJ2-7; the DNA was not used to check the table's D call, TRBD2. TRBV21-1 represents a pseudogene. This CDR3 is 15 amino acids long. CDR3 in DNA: TGTGCCAGCAGCAAATGGGTGGGAGCTACCTACGAGCAGTACTTC. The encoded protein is CASSKWVGATYEQYF.

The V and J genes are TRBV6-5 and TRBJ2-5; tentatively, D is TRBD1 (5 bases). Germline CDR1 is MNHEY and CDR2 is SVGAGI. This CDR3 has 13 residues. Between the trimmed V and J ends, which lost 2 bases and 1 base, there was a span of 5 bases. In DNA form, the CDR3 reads TGTGCCAGCAGTTACGGGGCCCAAGAGACCCAGTACTTC. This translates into CASSYGAQETQYF.

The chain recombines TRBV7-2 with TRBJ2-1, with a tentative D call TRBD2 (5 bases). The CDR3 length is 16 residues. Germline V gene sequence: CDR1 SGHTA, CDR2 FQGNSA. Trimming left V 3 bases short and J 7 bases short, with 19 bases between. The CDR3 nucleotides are TGTGCCAGCAGCTTCGTTTCAGGCCTAGCTGGGAATGAGCAGTTCTTC. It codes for CASSFVSGLAGNEQFF.

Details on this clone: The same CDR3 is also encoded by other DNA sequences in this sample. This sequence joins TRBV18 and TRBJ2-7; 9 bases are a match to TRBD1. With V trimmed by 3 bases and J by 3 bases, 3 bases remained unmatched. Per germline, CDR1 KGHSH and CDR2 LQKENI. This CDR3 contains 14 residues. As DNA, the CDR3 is TGTGCCAGCTCACCGCGACAGGGGGTCTACGAGCAGTACTTC. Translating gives CASSPRQGVYEQYF.

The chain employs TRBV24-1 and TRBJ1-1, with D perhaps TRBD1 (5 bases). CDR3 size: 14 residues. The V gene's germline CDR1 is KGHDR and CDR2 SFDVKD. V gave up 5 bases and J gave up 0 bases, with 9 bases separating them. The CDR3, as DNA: TGTGCCACCAGTGGGGGCGGGATGAACACTGAAGCTTTCTTT. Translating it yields CATSGGGMNTEAFF.

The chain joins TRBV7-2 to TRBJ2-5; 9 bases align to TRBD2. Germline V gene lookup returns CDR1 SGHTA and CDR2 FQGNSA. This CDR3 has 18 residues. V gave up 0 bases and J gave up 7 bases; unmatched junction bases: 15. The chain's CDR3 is CASSLARSSGRNLRTQYF. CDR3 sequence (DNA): TGTGCCAGCAGCTTAGCGCGAAGTAGCGGGAGAAACCTTAGGACCCAGTACTTC.

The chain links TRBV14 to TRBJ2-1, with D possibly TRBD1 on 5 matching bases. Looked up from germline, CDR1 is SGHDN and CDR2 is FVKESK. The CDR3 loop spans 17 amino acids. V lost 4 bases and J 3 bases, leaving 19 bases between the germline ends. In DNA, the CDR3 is TGTGCCAGCAGCCCAAGGGGCTTTACAATGCTCTACAATGAGCAGTTCTTC. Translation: CASSPRGFTMLYNEQFF. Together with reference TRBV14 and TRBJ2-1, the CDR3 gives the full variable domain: EAGVTQFPSHSVIEKGQTVTLRCDPISGHDNLYWYRRVMGKEIKFLLHFVKESKQDESGMPNNRFLAERTGGTYSTLKVQPAELEDSGVYFCASSPRGFTMLYNEQFFGPGTRLTVL.

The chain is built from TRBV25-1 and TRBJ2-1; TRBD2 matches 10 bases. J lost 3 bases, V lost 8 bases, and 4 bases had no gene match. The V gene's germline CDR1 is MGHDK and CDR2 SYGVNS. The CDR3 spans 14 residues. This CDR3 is CASRGLARYNEQFF. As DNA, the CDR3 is TGTGCCAGCCGGGGACTAGCGCGCTACAATGAGCAGTTCTTC.

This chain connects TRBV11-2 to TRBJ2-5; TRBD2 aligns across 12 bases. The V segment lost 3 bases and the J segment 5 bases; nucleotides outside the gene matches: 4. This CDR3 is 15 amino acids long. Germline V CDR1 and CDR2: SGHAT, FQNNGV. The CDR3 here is CASSFTSGRSETQYF. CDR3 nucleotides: TGTGCCAGCAGCTTTACTAGCGGGAGGAGCGAGACCCAGTACTTC.

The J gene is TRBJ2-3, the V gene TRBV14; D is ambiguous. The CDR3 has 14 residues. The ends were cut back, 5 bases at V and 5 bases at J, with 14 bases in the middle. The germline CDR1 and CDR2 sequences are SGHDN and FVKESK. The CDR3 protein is CASSNPLGEDTQYF. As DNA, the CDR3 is TGTGCCAGCAGCAACCCTTTGGGCGAAGATACGCAGTATTTT.

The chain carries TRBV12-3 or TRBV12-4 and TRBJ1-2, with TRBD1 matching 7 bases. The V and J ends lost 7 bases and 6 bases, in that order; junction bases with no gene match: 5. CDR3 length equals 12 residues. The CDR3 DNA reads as TGTGCCAGCACCTTACAGGGGCATGGCTACACCTTC. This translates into CASTLQGHGYTF.

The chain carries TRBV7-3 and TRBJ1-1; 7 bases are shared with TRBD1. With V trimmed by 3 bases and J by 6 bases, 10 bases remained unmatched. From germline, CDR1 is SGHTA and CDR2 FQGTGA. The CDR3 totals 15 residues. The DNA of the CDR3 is TGTGCCAGCAGCTTCGGAGGGGGCGGATTTGCTGAAGCTTTCTTT. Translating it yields CASSFGGGGFAEAFF.

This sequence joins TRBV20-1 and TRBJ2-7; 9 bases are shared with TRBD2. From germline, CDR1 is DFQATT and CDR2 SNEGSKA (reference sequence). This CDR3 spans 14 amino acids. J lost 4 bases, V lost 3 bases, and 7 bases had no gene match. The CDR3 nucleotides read TGCAGTGCTAGTCCTAGCGGGATAGGTTACGAGCAGTACTTC. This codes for CSASPSGIGYEQYF.

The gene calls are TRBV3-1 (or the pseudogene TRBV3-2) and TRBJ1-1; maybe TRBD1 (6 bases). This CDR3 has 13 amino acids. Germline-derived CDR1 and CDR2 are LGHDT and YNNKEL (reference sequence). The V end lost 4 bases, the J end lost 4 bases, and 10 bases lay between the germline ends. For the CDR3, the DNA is TGTGCCAGCAGCCGAACAGGGCGCACTGAAGCTTTCTTT. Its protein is CASSRTGRTEAFF.